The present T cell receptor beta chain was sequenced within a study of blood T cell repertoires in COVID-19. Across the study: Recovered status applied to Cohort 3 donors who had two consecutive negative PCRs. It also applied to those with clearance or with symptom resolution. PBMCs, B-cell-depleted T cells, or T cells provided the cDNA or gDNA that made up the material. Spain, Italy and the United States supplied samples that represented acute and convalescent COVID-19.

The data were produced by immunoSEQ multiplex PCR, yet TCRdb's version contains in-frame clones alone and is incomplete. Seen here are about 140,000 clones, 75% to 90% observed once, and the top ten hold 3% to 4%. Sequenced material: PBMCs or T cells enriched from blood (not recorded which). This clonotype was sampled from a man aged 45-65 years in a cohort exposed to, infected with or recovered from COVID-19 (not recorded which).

CDR3 sequence reads: CASSLEGQGHEQYF. The CDR3 DNA sequence: TGCGCCAGCAGCTTGGAGGGACAGGGCCACGAGCAGTACTTC. This chain joins TRBV5-1 and TRBJ2-7; 9 bases fit TRBD1. After removal of 0 bases from V and 5 bases from J, the junction contained 3 bases not matched to a gene. Germline CDR1 and CDR2: SGHRS and YFSETQ. This CDR3 spans 14 amino acids.